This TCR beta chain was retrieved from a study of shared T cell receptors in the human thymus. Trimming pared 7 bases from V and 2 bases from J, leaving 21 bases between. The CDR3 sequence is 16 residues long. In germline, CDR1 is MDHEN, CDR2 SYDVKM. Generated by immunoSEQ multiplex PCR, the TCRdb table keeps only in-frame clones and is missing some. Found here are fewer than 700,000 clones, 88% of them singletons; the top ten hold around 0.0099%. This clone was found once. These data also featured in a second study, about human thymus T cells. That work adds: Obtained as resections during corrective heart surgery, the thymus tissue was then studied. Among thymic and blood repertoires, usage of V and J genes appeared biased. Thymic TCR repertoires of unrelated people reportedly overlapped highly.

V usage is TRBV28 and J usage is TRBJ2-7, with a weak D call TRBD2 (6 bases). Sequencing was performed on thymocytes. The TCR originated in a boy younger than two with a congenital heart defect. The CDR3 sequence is CASTKNPGLKPYEQYF. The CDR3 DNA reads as TGTGCCAGCACCAAAAATCCGGGACTTAAACCCTACGAGCAGTACTTC.